The rows below give T cell receptor beta chains drawn from one sample of a study of long-term antiretroviral therapy in people with HIV. Data came from immunoSEQ multiplex PCR; TCRdb stores just in-frame clones and leaves some out. Seen here are under 25,000 clones, around three quarters observed once, and the top ten hold over 4%. The sample in question was unsorted PBMCs, obtained 0.5 years after starting antiretroviral therapy. The receptors stem from a woman between 35 and 50 years old with HIV. Each CDR3 is given with its conserved first and last residue. D genes are given only for firm matches. Clone size appears in some rows only: once, few, many, or a class for an expanded clone.

TRBV27,few,TRBJ1-5,.,TGTGCCAGCAGTTTATCCAGGAATCAGCCCCAGCATTTT,CASSLSRNQPQHF
TRBV2,.,TRBJ1-2,.,TGTGCCAGCAGTGAAGGAGCGGCGGTCTATGGCTACACCTTC,CASSEGAAVYGYTF
TRBV28,.,TRBJ1-2,.,TGTGCCACACTACAGGGTAGCTATGGCTACACCTTC,CATLQGSYGYTF
TRBV10-3,.,TRBJ1-3,.,TGTGCCATCAGGGAAGCCAGCACCTCTGGAAACACCATATATTTT,CAIREASTSGNTIYF
TRBV19,.,TRBJ2-7,TRBD1,TGTGCCAGTAGTACTCCTAGGACAGGGACATTCTCCTACGAGCAGTACTTC,CASSTPRTGTFSYEQYF
TRBV5-4,.,TRBJ2-5,TRBD2,TGTGCCAGCAGCTTGAGCGGGGCGGGAGGAGAGACCCAGTACTTC,CASSLSGAGGETQYF
TRBV6-1,few,TRBJ2-7,.,TGTGCCAGCAGTGAAGCCTACGAGCAGTACTTC,CASSEAYEQYF
TRBV7-8,.,TRBJ2-3,.,TGTGCCAGCAGGGAACGAAGGGTGAAGGGAGATACGCAGTATTTT,CASRERRVKGDTQYF
TRBV18,.,TRBJ2-1,.,TGTGCCAGCTCACCATACCGGTTTGGGGGTTCTGACTATGAGCAGTTCTTC,CASSPYRFGGSDYEQFF
TRBV19,.,TRBJ1-3,.,TGTGCCAGTAGCGCGACCTCACCTCCCTCTGGAAACACCATATATTTT,CASSATSPPSGNTIYF
TRBV18,.,TRBJ1-6,TRBD1,TGTGCCAGCTCACCCAACCGACAGGGGACCGATTCACCCCTCCACTTT,CASSPNRQGTDSPLHF
TRBV5-1,.,TRBJ1-6,.,TGCGCCAGCAAGTCTGGAAATACCAGGTCCTATAATTCACCCCTCCACTTT,CASKSGNTRSYNSPLHF
TRBV6-5,.,TRBJ1-1,.,TGTGCCAGCAGTTTCGAGAGGTGGACTGAAGCTTTCTTT,CASSFERWTEAFF
TRBV18,.,TRBJ2-7,TRBD2,TGTGCCAGCTCACCACCGCGGGGAGGCGCTAGCGGGGTCTACGAGCAGTACTTC,CASSPPRGGASGVYEQYF
TRBV9,.,TRBJ2-6,.,TGTGCCAGCAGCGTTGGGGGACCCGGGGCCAACGTCCTGACTTTC,CASSVGGPGANVLTF
TRBV19,.,TRBJ1-5,TRBD1,TGTGCCAGTAGTAGACTTCAGGGGGCATTGAGCAATCAGCCCCAGCATTTT,CASSRLQGALSNQPQHF
TRBV7-9,.,TRBJ1-2,.,TGTGCCAGCAGCTTAGAGCTCGCGGCGTATGGCTACACCTTC,CASSLELAAYGYTF
TRBV19,.,TRBJ1-4,.,TGTGCCAGTAGTATAGAGGCACGGAAACTGTTTTTT,CASSIEARKLFF
TRBV6-1,.,TRBJ2-6,.,TGTGCCAGCAGTGATATTCGGGGGGCCAACGTCCTGACTTTC,CASSDIRGANVLTF
TRBV18,.,TRBJ2-1,.,TGTGCCAGCTCACCACAAGCTAACAGGGGAGGTGAGCAGTTCTTC,CASSPQANRGGEQFF
TRBV4-1,.,TRBJ2-5,.,TGCGCCAGCAGCCAAAGGGTGGCGCCCCAAGAGACCCAGTACTTC,CASSQRVAPQETQYF
TRBV28,.,TRBJ1-4,TRBD1,TGTGCCAGCACCCGACAGGGCCTTGGAGAAAAACTGTTTTTT,CASTRQGLGEKLFF
TRBV7-7,.,TRBJ1-1,.,TGTGCCAGCCTACTCCGCCGGGACCGCACTGAAGCTTTCTTT,CASLLRRDRTEAFF
TRBV7-9,few,TRBJ1-6,TRBD1,TGTGCCAGCAGCTCGGGACAGGCTAATTCACCCCTCCACTTT,CASSSGQANSPLHF
TRBV7-2,.,TRBJ2-5,.,TGTGCCAGCAGCTTACCACTAGGAGGTGGAGAGACCCAGTACTTC,CASSLPLGGGETQYF
TRBV29-1,.,TRBJ2-5,TRBD2,TGCAGCGTTGCCATTAGGAGCGGGGGAGAGACCCAGTACTTC,CSVAIRSGGETQYF
TRBV4-1,few,TRBJ1-5,TRBD1,TGCGCCAGCAGCCAAGATGGGGACAGTTATAGCAATCAGCCCCAGCATTTT,CASSQDGDSYSNQPQHF
TRBV5-1,once,TRBJ2-3,.,TGCGCCAGCAGCTTGGGGCCCAGCACAGATACGCAGTATTTT,CASSLGPSTDTQYF
TRBV23-1,.,TRBJ2-2,.,TGCGCCAGCATAAAGGCATCCGGGGTTCGTGCCGGGGAGCTGTTTTTT,CASIKASGVRAGELFF
TRBV5-4,once,TRBJ2-6,.,TGTGCCAGCAGCCGCCGGGAGACTGGGGCCAACGTCCTGACTTTC,CASSRRETGANVLTF
TRBV7-9,.,TRBJ2-1,.,TGTGCCAGCAGAACCCTTAGGGGATTCTACAATGAGCAGTTCTTC,CASRTLRGFYNEQFF
TRBV29-1,few,TRBJ2-3,TRBD2,TGCAGCGTTGACGCGGGGGGAGATACGCAGTATTTT,CSVDAGGDTQYF
TRBV15,once,TRBJ2-7,TRBD2,TGTGCCACCAGCATCTCGGCTAGCGGGGGCCACGAGCAGTACTTC,CATSISASGGHEQYF
TRBV15,.,TRBJ1-1,.,TGTGCCACCAGCAGAGATGGGATGACTGAAGCTTTCTTT,CATSRDGMTEAFF
TRBV9,.,TRBJ2-7,.,TGTGCCAGCAGCACCCAACATGGGACCTACGAGCAGTACTTC,CASSTQHGTYEQYF
TRBV7-5,few,TRBJ2-1,.,TGTGTCAGAAGCTTAGTGGGGTACAGGGATATGGACAATGAGCAGTTCTTC,CVRSLVGYRDMDNEQFF
TRBV5-1,.,TRBJ2-5,TRBD2,TGCGCCAGCAGCTTGGCGCTAGCGGGGCACCAAGAGACCCAGTACTTC,CASSLALAGHQETQYF
TRBV30,once,TRBJ1-1,.,TGTGCGTGTCGGGGGGCGCGGGGCTTGGAGTCAAAGCTCACTGAAGCTTTCTTT,CACRGARGLESKLTEAFF
TRBV5-4,.,TRBJ2-5,TRBD2,TGTGCCAGCAGTACCGGGCGGGGGGAGCAAGAGACCCAGTACTTC,CASSTGRGEQETQYF
TRBV9,.,TRBJ2-5,.,TGTGCCAGCAGCGTAGATCGGGGGGCAGAGACCCAGTACTTC,CASSVDRGAETQYF
TRBV7-2,.,TRBJ1-5,.,TGTGCCAGCAGCTTAGGAGGCGTTAGCAATCAGCCCCAGCATTTT,CASSLGGVSNQPQHF
TRBV7-9,.,TRBJ2-5,.,TGTGCCAGCAGCCGCCGATTTGACAAAATTGGTAAAGAGACCCAGTACTTC,CASSRRFDKIGKETQYF
TRBV20-1,.,TRBJ2-1,TRBD2,TGCAGTGCTATCGGGACTAGCACGTTCTTC,CSAIGTSTFF
TRBV18,once,TRBJ2-2,TRBD2,TGTGCCAGCTCACCCCGGACTAGCACGAACACCGGGGAGCTGTTTTTT,CASSPRTSTNTGELFF
TRBV4-1,few,TRBJ2-7,.,TGCGCCAGCAGCCAGCCTAGCTCCGACGAGCAGTACTTC,CASSQPSSDEQYF
TRBV19,.,TRBJ1-2,.,TGTGCCAGTAGTATATCCAACAGCCGGGGCTATGGCTACACCTTC,CASSISNSRGYGYTF
TRBV15,.,TRBJ2-2,TRBD1,TGTGCCACCAGCACGGAAGGAATTGTGGGGACAGGACCCTTTTTTTCAGCCGGGGAGCTGTTTTTT,CATSTEGIVGTGPFFSAGELFF
TRBV7-2,.,TRBJ2-5,.,TGTGCCAGCAGCTTAGTAGTAGCGGCGAGACCACAAGAGACCCAGTACTTC,CASSLVVAARPQETQYF
TRBV7-8,.,TRBJ2-7,TRBD1,TGTGCCAGCAGCTTAGTGGACAGGGAACTTTCCTACGAGCAGTACTTC,CASSLVDRELSYEQYF
TRBV27,.,TRBJ1-2,.,TGTGCCAGCAGTCCCCTGCAGGGTACTGGCTACACCTTC,CASSPLQGTGYTF
TRBV9,few,TRBJ1-5,TRBD1,TGTGCCAGCAGCGCCGGGACAGTTAATCAGCCCCAGCATTTT,CASSAGTVNQPQHF
TRBV2,.,TRBJ1-1,.,TGTGCCAGCAGTCTCAACGGGGGAACTGAAGCTTTCTTT,CASSLNGGTEAFF
TRBV28,.,TRBJ1-5,.,TGTGCCAGCACCCCATCAGGGAACAGACACCAGCATTTT,CASTPSGNRHQHF
TRBV10-3,once,TRBJ2-3,.,TGTGCCATCAGTGACGCTCCCACAGATACGCAGTATTTT,CAISDAPTDTQYF